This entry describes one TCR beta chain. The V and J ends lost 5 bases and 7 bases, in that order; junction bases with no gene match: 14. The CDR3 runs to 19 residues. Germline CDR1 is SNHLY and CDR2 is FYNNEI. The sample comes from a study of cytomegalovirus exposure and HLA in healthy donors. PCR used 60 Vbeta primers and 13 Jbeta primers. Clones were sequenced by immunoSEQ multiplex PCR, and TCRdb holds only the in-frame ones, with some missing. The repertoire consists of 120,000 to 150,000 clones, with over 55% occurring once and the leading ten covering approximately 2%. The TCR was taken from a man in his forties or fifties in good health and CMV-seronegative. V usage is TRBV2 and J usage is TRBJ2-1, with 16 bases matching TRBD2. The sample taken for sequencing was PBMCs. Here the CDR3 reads CASSRGLAGLAGGPNEQFF. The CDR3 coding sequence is TGTGCCAGCAGTAGGGGACTAGCGGGACTAGCGGGAGGGCCAAATGAGCAGTTCTTC.